The clone carrying this T cell receptor (beta chain) showed up just a few times. Its antigen is unidentified. The data were taken from a study of T-cell reconstitution after alpha-beta-depleted transplantation in children. Points from the study as a whole: It was newly produced T cells that mostly accounted for T-cell counts and diversity one year after transplant. Expanded graft clones numbering several hundred reportedly gave rise to alpha-beta T cells about two months after transplant.

Researchers prepared the TCRbeta library using unique molecular identifiers, the study reports. A single record per CDR3 protein comes from TCRdb applying MiXCR to the PCR reads. The sample yields approximately 210,000 distinct CDR3 sequences, over 15% seen once. The origin of this receptor is a male patient aged 2-9 years who had a stem cell transplant for acute lymphoblastic leukemia, so the T cells may come from the graft donor. The sample in question was PBMCs, mostly from graft donor cells, obtained 360 days after TCRalphabeta/CD19-depleted stem cell transplant.

CDR3: CASSFGAANTGELFF. The CDR3, as DNA: TGCGCCAGCAGCTTTGGGGCTGCGAACACCGGGGAGCTGTTTTTT. The V gene is TRBV5-1, the J gene TRBJ2-2; D perhaps matches TRBD1 (5 bases). With 2 bases removed from V and 0 bases from J, the gap between germline ends came to 8 bases. CDR1 is SGHRS and CDR2 is YFSETQ in the germline V gene. The CDR3 totals 15 residues.